This T cell receptor (beta chain) came from a study of blood T cell repertoires in COVID-19. For the study at large: Italy, Spain and the United States were the sources of the convalescent and acute COVID-19 samples. PBMCs, B-cell-depleted T cells, or T cells were the source of the cDNA or gDNA that made up the material.

The V gene end was trimmed by 6 bases and the J gene end by 3 bases; junction bases not matched to a gene: 8. This CDR3 has 15 residues. Germline CDR1 is LNHDA and CDR2 is SQIVND (reference sequence). Original methodology: By means of reference gene primer amplification, nucleated cell counts were estimated. Assay used: immunoSEQ multiplex PCR; TCRdb lists only in-frame clones, some missing. V and J calls and clone size are copied from that table; D and trimming were computed from the DNA. The sample lists approximately 210,000 clones, about 92% occurring once. Sequenced material: peripheral blood. V usage is TRBV19 and J usage is TRBJ1-5, with 7 bases that match TRBD1. This receptor was obtained from a young man with acute or convalescent COVID-19. CDR3 sequence: CASRGGETVNQPQHF. CDR3 DNA sequence: TGTGCCAGTAGAGGGGGCGAGACAGTCAATCAGCCCCAGCATTTT.